This T cell receptor (beta chain) was identified in a study of blood T cells in healthy people across ages. Overall study context: Using template switching, researchers captured about one barcoded beta molecule for each two T cells.

Total RNA extracted from each sample amounted to at least 6 micrograms. With a J-beta primer mix and a sample-barcoded 5' primer, a second PCR ran about 7 to 12 cycles. One entry per CDR3 protein, called by TCRdb with MiXCR from the 5' RACE reads. The table lists 630,000 or so distinct CDR3 sequences, about 30% of them singletons. V shed 5 bases and J 6 bases; nucleotides not matched to a gene: 4. The CDR3 runs 14 residues. Looked up from germline, CDR1 is MNHEY and CDR2 is SVGAGI. This clonotype was recorded at least ten times. The V call is TRBV6-5, the J call TRBJ2-1, with 10 bases that match TRBD1. Sequenced input: blood. The sequence was collected from a woman older than 75 in good health. The CDR3 loop is CASSPGQGPNEQFF. CDR3 in DNA: TGTGCCAGCAGTCCGGGACAGGGGCCCAATGAGCAGTTCTTC.